The rows below give T cell receptor beta chains drawn from one sample of a study of cytomegalovirus exposure and HLA in healthy donors. The assay was immunoSEQ multiplex PCR, and TCRdb's table has in-frame clones only and misses some. Of hundreds of thousands of clones listed, around 80% are singletons. The source material was PBMCs. The receptors come from a boy younger than 18 in good health and CMV-seronegative. Each CDR3 is given with its conserved first and last residue. D genes are given only for firm matches. The listing skips clone size in some rows; elsewhere it reads once, few, many or a size class.

J gene: TRBJ2-2
V gene: TRBV10-3
clone size: -
D gene: -
CDR3 DNA: TGTGCCATCAGTTGGCAGGTTTCCGGGGAGCTGTTTTTT
CDR3 protein: CAISWQVSGELFF

J gene: TRBJ2-7
V gene: TRBV5-1
clone size: -
D gene: TRBD2
CDR3 DNA: TGCGCCAGCAGCCTTGGACTAGCGGGGTCCTACGAGCAGTACTTC
CDR3 protein: CASSLGLAGSYEQYF

J gene: TRBJ1-2
V gene: TRBV11-2
clone size: few
D gene: -
CDR3 DNA: TGTGCCAGCAGACCTATCCAGGGGAAAAGGGGCTATGGCTACACCTTC
CDR3 protein: CASRPIQGKRGYGYTF

J gene: TRBJ2-5
V gene: TRBV7-3
clone size: -
D gene: -
CDR3 DNA: TGTGCCAGCAGCTTCACTGGGGGCGAGACCCAGTACTTC
CDR3 protein: CASSFTGGETQYF

J gene: TRBJ2-3
V gene: TRBV9
clone size: once
D gene: -
CDR3 DNA: TGTGCCAGCAGCAGATCTGGCCCAGATACGCAGTATTTT
CDR3 protein: CASSRSGPDTQYF

J gene: TRBJ2-3
V gene: TRBV25-1
clone size: -
D gene: TRBD2
CDR3 DNA: TGTGCCAGTACGGGGGGGGTGTGGGATACGCAGTATTTT
CDR3 protein: CASTGGVWDTQYF

J gene: TRBJ2-6
V gene: TRBV18
clone size: -
D gene: TRBD2
CDR3 DNA: TGTGCCAGCTCACCCAAGACTAGCGGGTCCGGGGCCAACGTCCTGACTTTC
CDR3 protein: CASSPKTSGSGANVLTF

J gene: TRBJ1-2
V gene: TRBV5-6
clone size: -
D gene: TRBD1
CDR3 DNA: TGTGCCAGCAGCCCACAGGACAGGGATTATGGCTACACCTTC
CDR3 protein: CASSPQDRDYGYTF

J gene: TRBJ1-1
V gene: TRBV6-1
clone size: few
D gene: TRBD1
CDR3 DNA: TGTGCCAGCAGTGTACAGGGGGACACTGAAGCTTTCTTT
CDR3 protein: CASSVQGDTEAFF

J gene: TRBJ2-7
V gene: TRBV5-1
clone size: -
D gene: -
CDR3 DNA: TGCGCCAGTCGTTCTGCGGGAAAATCTACCTACGAGCAGTACTTC
CDR3 protein: CASRSAGKSTYEQYF

J gene: TRBJ2-7
V gene: TRBV7-9
clone size: -
D gene: TRBD1
CDR3 DNA: TGTGCCAGCAGCTCGCCGGGACAGAGTTACGAGCAGTACTTC
CDR3 protein: CASSSPGQSYEQYF

J gene: TRBJ1-5
V gene: TRBV19
clone size: -
D gene: -
CDR3 DNA: TGTGCCAGTAGTATAGAGGCCGTCCAGCCCCAGCATTTT
CDR3 protein: CASSIEAVQPQHF

J gene: TRBJ1-4
V gene: TRBV5-4
clone size: -
D gene: -
CDR3 DNA: TGTGCCAGCAGCTCTGACAGGAGATTGGCAACTAATGAAAAACTGTTTTTT
CDR3 protein: CASSSDRRLATNEKLFF

J gene: TRBJ2-5
V gene: TRBV5-1
clone size: -
D gene: TRBD1
CDR3 DNA: TGCGCCAGCAGGTTCATGGACAGGGAAGAGGAGACCCAGTACTTC
CDR3 protein: CASRFMDREEETQYF

J gene: TRBJ2-7
V gene: TRBV29-1
clone size: -
D gene: TRBD1
CDR3 DNA: TGCAGCGTGATCCCACCGGACAGGGTCGACGAGCAGTACTTC
CDR3 protein: CSVIPPDRVDEQYF

J gene: TRBJ1-1
V gene: TRBV18
clone size: -
D gene: TRBD1
CDR3 DNA: TGTGCCAGCCGCCCATCCGGGACAGGAGGGACTGAAGCTTTCTTT
CDR3 protein: CASRPSGTGGTEAFF

J gene: TRBJ1-2
V gene: TRBV9
clone size: -
D gene: -
CDR3 DNA: TGTGCCAGCAGCTCCCAGGGTGCGAGCTATGGCTACCCCTTC
CDR3 protein: CASSSQGASYGYPF

J gene: TRBJ2-3
V gene: TRBV30
clone size: -
D gene: TRBD1
CDR3 DNA: TGTGCCTGGAGACAGGGGGCCTACACAGATACGCAGTATTTT
CDR3 protein: CAWRQGAYTDTQYF

J gene: TRBJ2-3
V gene: TRBV29-1
clone size: -
D gene: TRBD2
CDR3 DNA: TGCAGCGTTGAAAGACTAGCGGGTAACACAGATACGCAGTATTTT
CDR3 protein: CSVERLAGNTDTQYF

J gene: TRBJ1-4
V gene: TRBV6-5
clone size: -
D gene: -
CDR3 DNA: TGTGCCAGCAGGATTGAGGAAAAACTGTTTTTT
CDR3 protein: CASRIEEKLFF

J gene: TRBJ2-7
V gene: TRBV29-1
clone size: -
D gene: TRBD2
CDR3 DNA: TGCAGCGTTGATCTAGCGGGAGGGTACGAGCAGTACTTC
CDR3 protein: CSVDLAGGYEQYF

J gene: TRBJ2-1
V gene: TRBV5-6
clone size: -
D gene: -
CDR3 DNA: TGTGCCAGCAGCTTGGAAGTTTATTTCGGCGGAGACAATGAGCAGTTCTTC
CDR3 protein: CASSLEVYFGGDNEQFF

J gene: TRBJ2-1
V gene: TRBV27
clone size: once
D gene: -
CDR3 DNA: TGTGCCAGCAGTTTACGCCAGATCAGACGCGGGGATGAGCAGTTCTTC
CDR3 protein: CASSLRQIRRGDEQFF

J gene: TRBJ2-7
V gene: TRBV7-9
clone size: -
D gene: TRBD2
CDR3 DNA: TGTGCCAGCAGTCCTAGCGGGTCCTTCCTTTACGAGCAGTACTTC
CDR3 protein: CASSPSGSFLYEQYF

J gene: TRBJ1-1
V gene: TRBV29-1
clone size: -
D gene: -
CDR3 DNA: TGCAGCGTTCACAGTCGTGAGGGCACTGAAGCTTTCTTT
CDR3 protein: CSVHSREGTEAFF

J gene: TRBJ2-7
V gene: TRBV11-2
clone size: -
D gene: TRBD1
CDR3 DNA: TGTGCCAGCAGCTTAGGGTGGGACAGGGGCGAGTACGAGCAGTACTTC
CDR3 protein: CASSLGWDRGEYEQYF

J gene: TRBJ1-5
V gene: TRBV7-6
clone size: -
D gene: -
CDR3 DNA: TGTGCCAGCAGCTTAGCATTACAGGGAAGGCCCCAGCATTTT
CDR3 protein: CASSLALQGRPQHF

J gene: TRBJ1-2
V gene: TRBV11-3
clone size: -
D gene: -
CDR3 DNA: TGTGCCAGCAGCTTAGTTTCTGGAGCTAACTATGGCTACACCTTC
CDR3 protein: CASSLVSGANYGYTF

J gene: TRBJ2-1
V gene: TRBV9
clone size: few
D gene: -
CDR3 DNA: TGTGCCAGCAGCGTAGAGCCAGGGGGGTTCGGTGAGCAGTTCTTC
CDR3 protein: CASSVEPGGFGEQFF

J gene: TRBJ1-5
V gene: TRBV19
clone size: -
D gene: -
CDR3 DNA: TGTGCCAGTAAAAAACCAGGGGACAATCAGCCCCAGCATTTT
CDR3 protein: CASKKPGDNQPQHF

J gene: TRBJ1-2
V gene: TRBV18
clone size: -
D gene: TRBD1
CDR3 DNA: TGTGCCAGCTCACCACTACAGGACAGGGGGCACATCGGCTATGGCTACACCTTC
CDR3 protein: CASSPLQDRGHIGYGYTF

J gene: TRBJ2-3
V gene: TRBV4-1
clone size: -
D gene: TRBD1
CDR3 DNA: TGCGCCAGCAGCCAAGTCGACAGGGTGGGAGATACGCAGTATTTT
CDR3 protein: CASSQVDRVGDTQYF

J gene: TRBJ2-3
V gene: TRBV7-9
clone size: -
D gene: TRBD1
CDR3 DNA: TGTGCCAGCAGCTTCGGGACAGTAGGCACAGATACGCAGTATTTT
CDR3 protein: CASSFGTVGTDTQYF

J gene: TRBJ2-5
V gene: TRBV19
clone size: -
D gene: -
CDR3 DNA: TGTGCCAGTGGGCGTGGGCAGAGCCAAGAGACCCAGTACTTC
CDR3 protein: CASGRGQSQETQYF

J gene: TRBJ1-5
V gene: TRBV10-3
clone size: once
D gene: -
CDR3 DNA: TGTGCCATCAGTCCGGGGACAACCGGGAGCAATCAGCCCCAGCATTTT
CDR3 protein: CAISPGTTGSNQPQHF

J gene: TRBJ2-7
V gene: TRBV7-9
clone size: -
D gene: -
CDR3 DNA: TGTTCCAGCAGCGTTGGAGCGAACGAGCAGTACTTC
CDR3 protein: CSSSVGANEQYF

J gene: TRBJ1-2
V gene: TRBV7-8
clone size: -
D gene: TRBD1
CDR3 DNA: TGTGCCAGCAGCTGGACGGGACAGGGGGATGGCTACACCTTC
CDR3 protein: CASSWTGQGDGYTF

J gene: TRBJ1-3
V gene: TRBV20-1
clone size: -
D gene: -
CDR3 DNA: TGCAGTGCACCTTCGGGAGCCACCATATATTTT
CDR3 protein: CSAPSGATIYF

J gene: TRBJ1-4
V gene: TRBV5-4
clone size: -
D gene: -
CDR3 DNA: TGTGCCAGCAGCCCCGAGACAGCAGGGAGGGAAAAACTGTTTTTT
CDR3 protein: CASSPETAGREKLFF

J gene: TRBJ1-2
V gene: TRBV30
clone size: -
D gene: -
CDR3 DNA: TGTGCCTGGAGTTGGGGGGAGGGCTACACCTTC
CDR3 protein: CAWSWGEGYTF

J gene: TRBJ2-7
V gene: TRBV5-4
clone size: few
D gene: -
CDR3 DNA: TGTGCCAGCAGCCTCCGCGGAGGAGGCTACTACGAGCAGTACTTC
CDR3 protein: CASSLRGGGYYEQYF

J gene: TRBJ2-2
V gene: TRBV7-6
clone size: -
D gene: -
CDR3 DNA: TGTGCCAGCAGCTTAATTGGCGGGAACACCGGGGAGCTGTTTTTT
CDR3 protein: CASSLIGGNTGELFF

J gene: TRBJ2-6
V gene: TRBV12-5
clone size: -
D gene: -
CDR3 DNA: TGTGCTAGTGGTTTGGTACGGGGAGCTCTAGCCGAGGCCAACGTCCTGACTTTC
CDR3 protein: CASGLVRGALAEANVLTF

J gene: TRBJ2-3
V gene: TRBV5-1
clone size: -
D gene: TRBD2
CDR3 DNA: TGCGCCAGCAGCGTAGGACTAGCAGAAAGCACAGATACGCAGTATTTT
CDR3 protein: CASSVGLAESTDTQYF

J gene: TRBJ1-1
V gene: TRBV5-6
clone size: few
D gene: TRBD1
CDR3 DNA: TGTGCCAGCAGTTACAGGGGGGAAGGAACTGAAGCTTTCTTT
CDR3 protein: CASSYRGEGTEAFF

J gene: TRBJ1-1
V gene: TRBV20-1
clone size: -
D gene: -
CDR3 DNA: TGCAGTTCGGGGGGTAACACTGAAGCTTTCTTT
CDR3 protein: CSSGGNTEAFF

J gene: TRBJ2-3
V gene: TRBV13
clone size: -
D gene: TRBD2
CDR3 DNA: TGTGCCAGCAGCTTAAGACTAGCGGGGGAGCTAGGGACAGATACGCAGTATTTT
CDR3 protein: CASSLRLAGELGTDTQYF

J gene: TRBJ2-5
V gene: TRBV5-1
clone size: -
D gene: TRBD1
CDR3 DNA: TGCGCCAGCAGCATCGGGGGCGGACAGGGAGAGACCCAGTACTTC
CDR3 protein: CASSIGGGQGETQYF

J gene: TRBJ2-5
V gene: TRBV9
clone size: -
D gene: -
CDR3 DNA: TGTGCCAGCAGCCGGGGGGCTGACCGTCGGGGAGAGACCCAGTACTTC
CDR3 protein: CASSRGADRRGETQYF

J gene: TRBJ2-2
V gene: TRBV19
clone size: once
D gene: TRBD2
CDR3 DNA: TGTGCCAGTAGTACGGGACTAGCGGGCACCGGGGAGCTGTTTTTT
CDR3 protein: CASSTGLAGTGELFF

J gene: TRBJ1-2
V gene: TRBV11-3
clone size: few
D gene: -
CDR3 DNA: TGTGCCAGCAGCTTTTTACACCATACAGCCTTC
CDR3 protein: CASSFLHHTAF

J gene: TRBJ2-7
V gene: TRBV6-5
clone size: -
D gene: -
CDR3 DNA: TGTGCCAGCACCTATCGGGTCGCAAGCATGGGCGAGCAGTACTTC
CDR3 protein: CASTYRVASMGEQYF

J gene: TRBJ1-4
V gene: TRBV10-1
clone size: -
D gene: -
CDR3 DNA: TGCGCCAGCAGTGAGTCGCGGGCTAATGAAAAACTGTTTTTT
CDR3 protein: CASSESRANEKLFF

J gene: TRBJ2-1
V gene: TRBV13
clone size: once
D gene: TRBD1
CDR3 DNA: TGTGCCAGCAGCTTCACAGGGGGTGAGCAGTTCTTC
CDR3 protein: CASSFTGGEQFF

J gene: TRBJ1-5
V gene: TRBV25-1
clone size: -
D gene: -
CDR3 DNA: TGTGCCAGCAGTGGCTCCGGTGGCAATCAGCCCCAGCATTTT
CDR3 protein: CASSGSGGNQPQHF

J gene: TRBJ1-3
V gene: TRBV10-2
clone size: -
D gene: TRBD1
CDR3 DNA: TGCGCCAGCAGTGTACAGGGGGCGAACACCATATATTTT
CDR3 protein: CASSVQGANTIYF

J gene: TRBJ1-1
V gene: TRBV27
clone size: -
D gene: -
CDR3 DNA: TGTGCCAGCAGACTTAGCAAGGGGGGGGGCTCTGAAGCTTTCTTT
CDR3 protein: CASRLSKGGGSEAFF

J gene: TRBJ1-5
V gene: TRBV2
clone size: -
D gene: TRBD1
CDR3 DNA: TGTGCCAGCAGGGCCGACAGGGGGAATCAGCCCCAGCATTTT
CDR3 protein: CASRADRGNQPQHF

J gene: TRBJ2-7
V gene: TRBV2
clone size: few
D gene: -
CDR3 DNA: TGTGCCAGCAGTGAAGGGGCACGTCACTACGAGCAGTACTTC
CDR3 protein: CASSEGARHYEQYF